This T cell receptor (beta chain) was captured in a study of blood T cell repertoires in COVID-19. Study background: Sources were T cells, B-cell-depleted T cells, or PBMCs; the material itself was cDNA or gDNA.

Profiling relied on immunoSEQ multiplex PCR, and the TCRdb table lists in-frame clones only, not all of them. Among 95,000 to 150,000 clones, around three quarters were seen once, and the ten largest hold 16%. Germline lookup yields CDR1 MNHEY and CDR2 SMNVEV (reference sequence). The CDR3 covers 16 residues. With V trimmed by 5 bases and J by 3 bases, 5 bases remained unmatched. The V and J genes are TRBV27 and TRBJ1-6; 9 nucleotides align to TRBD1. The clonotype was recovered from a man aged 55 to 70 with active or convalescent COVID-19. Specimen: peripheral blood. CDR3 residues: CASSRRTGVYNSPLHF. Here the CDR3 DNA reads TGTGCCAGCAGTCGCCGGACAGGGGTCTATAATTCACCCCTCCACTTT.